Listed below are T cell receptor beta chains from one sample, sequenced in a study of T cell responses to AZD1222 COVID-19 vaccine. The assay was immunoSEQ multiplex PCR, and TCRdb's table has in-frame clones only and misses some. Of approximately 100,000 clones listed, nearly 95% are singletons. Sequenced material: peripheral blood, taken on day 0 of AZD1222 vaccination. The receptors were gathered from an adult in good health. Both conserved end residues are part of each CDR3. A D gene is named only where the DNA matches it firmly. Size values are once, few and many counts, or a class for expanded clones, and some rows have none.

V	D	length	J	size	DNA	CDR3
TRBV11-3	.	13	TRBJ2-7	once	TGTGCCAGCAGCTCGGGACCGTCCTACGAGCAGTACTTC	CASSSGPSYEQYF
TRBV5-6	TRBD1	14	TRBJ1-4	.	TGTGCCAGCAGCTTGAAGGGGGCCGGGGAAAAACTGTTTTTT	CASSLKGAGEKLFF
TRBV12-3/TRBV12-4	TRBD1	13	TRBJ1-5	.	TGTGCCAGCAGTACAGGGGGACATCAGCCCCAGCATTTT	CASSTGGHQPQHF
TRBV11-2	TRBD2	16	TRBJ2-1	.	TGTGCCAGCAGACCCGGCCTTGCGGGAGCATACAATGAGCAGTTCTTC	CASRPGLAGAYNEQFF
TRBV7-2	.	15	TRBJ2-5	.	TGTGCCAGCAGCAACCCGGGCGGGGGCGGGGAGACCCAGTACTTC	CASSNPGGGGETQYF
TRBV11-2	TRBD1	14	TRBJ1-5	.	TGTGCCAGCAGCTTCGGACAGGGGGCTTGGACCCAGCATTTT	CASSFGQGAWTQHF
TRBV28	.	12	TRBJ2-5	.	TGTGCCAGCAGTGGAATCAGAGAGACCCAGTACTTC	CASSGIRETQYF
TRBV5-1	.	14	TRBJ2-7	.	TGCGCCAGCAGCTTCGGGTCAGGGGTTTACGAGCAGTACTTC	CASSFGSGVYEQYF
TRBV27	.	14	TRBJ2-2	.	TGTGCCACCCGAGGCGGGGCGAACACCGGGGAGCTGTTTTTT	CATRGGANTGELFF
TRBV6-5	.	16	TRBJ1-1	.	TGTGCCAGCAGTTACCCTAGGGACCGCCTGAACACTGAAGCTTTCTTT	CASSYPRDRLNTEAFF
TRBV25-1	.	12	TRBJ1-1	.	TGTGCCAGCAGTGAATGGGACACTGAAGCTTTCTTT	CASSEWDTEAFF
TRBV5-1	.	15	TRBJ2-7	.	TGCGCCAGCAGCTTGGGATCCCCGGGCCCCTACGAGCAGTACTTC	CASSLGSPGPYEQYF
TRBV10-3	.	14	TRBJ2-7	.	TGTGCCATCAGTGAGTCAGGTCAGGTGATGGAGCAGTACTTC	CAISESGQVMEQYF
TRBV5-1	.	15	TRBJ1-2	once	TGCGCCAGCAGCTTGGATCCTCAGGGAGACTATGGCTACACCTTC	CASSLDPQGDYGYTF
TRBV19	.	16	TRBJ2-7	few	TGTGCCAGTAGTCTGAGGCCTGGGGTTAAGGCCTACGAGCAGTACTTC	CASSLRPGVKAYEQYF
TRBV5-3	.	13	TRBJ2-1	.	TGTGCCAGAAGCTCCCAGGGGGGAAATGAGCAGTTCTTC	CARSSQGGNEQFF
TRBV2	.	14	TRBJ1-4	.	TGTGCCAGCGCCAAAGAGGGGGGACTTGAAAAACTGTTTTTT	CASAKEGGLEKLFF
TRBV5-1	TRBD1	17	TRBJ1-6	.	TGCGCCAGCAATCGGACAGGGGGCGCCTTACAGAATTCACCCCTCCACTTT	CASNRTGGALQNSPLHF
TRBV10-3	TRBD1	16	TRBJ1-1	.	TGTGCCATCAGTGAGTCTACAGGGGGCAGCAACACTGAAGCTTTCTTT	CAISESTGGSNTEAFF
TRBV27	.	12	TRBJ2-3	.	TGTGCCAGCAGGTCTAGCACAGATACGCAGTATTTT	CASRSSTDTQYF
TRBV2	TRBD1	15	TRBJ1-3	.	TGTGCCAGCAGGGCACAGGGGGGGCCTGGAAACACCATATATTTT	CASRAQGGPGNTIYF
TRBV18	.	15	TRBJ1-6	once	TGTGCCAGCTCACCCTCAGGGACCCCAAATTCACCCCTCCACTTT	CASSPSGTPNSPLHF
TRBV2	.	13	TRBJ1-4	.	TGTGCCAGCAGGGGGGCCGCCTACGAAAAACTGTTTTTT	CASRGAAYEKLFF
TRBV6-2/TRBV6-3	TRBD1	17	TRBJ1-1	.	TGTGCCAGCAGTTACGGTCCGGGACAGACTTACAACACTGAAGCTTTCTTT	CASSYGPGQTYNTEAFF
TRBV7-8	.	17	TRBJ2-5	.	TGTGCCAGCAGCCCGAAGCCCCAACTAGCCGCACAAGAGACCCAGTACTTC	CASSPKPQLAAQETQYF
TRBV5-5	.	15	TRBJ2-1	.	TGTGCCAGCAGCTTTGCGGGACTTCCCTACAATGAGCAGTTCTTC	CASSFAGLPYNEQFF
TRBV6-5	.	13	TRBJ1-6	.	TGTGCCAGCAGTTACGAGCCGGGTAGGTCCCTCCACTTT	CASSYEPGRSLHF
TRBV27	TRBD1	14	TRBJ1-2	.	TGTGCCAGCAGCCCCCACGCAGGGGGTGGGCGCTACACCTTC	CASSPHAGGGRYTF
TRBV7-2	.	12	TRBJ2-5	.	TGTGCCAGCAGCCGAGCGGGAGAGACCCAGTACTTC	CASSRAGETQYF
TRBV5-1	TRBD1	13	TRBJ1-2	.	TGCGCCAGCAGCCAGACAGGGGGCGATGGCTACACCTTC	CASSQTGGDGYTF
TRBV19	TRBD1	16	TRBJ1-5	.	TGTGCCAGTAGTATATCCGCAGGGGGAAGAGATCAGCCCCAGCATTTT	CASSISAGGRDQPQHF
TRBV10-2	TRBD2	16	TRBJ2-2	.	TGCGCCAGCAGTGAATCGAGCGGGACTAACACCGGGGAGCTGTTTTTT	CASSESSGTNTGELFF
TRBV30	TRBD2	15	TRBJ2-3	.	TGTGCCTGGAGACAGACTAGCGGGAGTACAGATACGCAGTATTTT	CAWRQTSGSTDTQYF
TRBV6-5	.	14	TRBJ2-7	.	TGTGCCAGCTTTGGGTCGTGGAGCTCCTACGAGCAGTACTTC	CASFGSWSSYEQYF
TRBV12-5	.	10	TRBJ1-2	.	TGTGCTAGTGGGGCCATGGACTACACCTTC	CASGAMDYTF
TRBV18	TRBD1	15	TRBJ2-7	.	TGTGCCAGCTCATCTGCCGGGACAGGGAGCTACGAGCAGTACTTC	CASSSAGTGSYEQYF
TRBV4-1	TRBD2	17	TRBJ2-1	.	TGCGCCAGCAGCCCAGGACTAGCGGGTTCCTCCTACAATGAGCAGTTCTTC	CASSPGLAGSSYNEQFF
TRBV7-2	.	15	TRBJ2-4	.	TGTGCCAGCAGCAATCTAGCGACGGCCAAAAACATTCAGTACTTC	CASSNLATAKNIQYF
TRBV20-1	.	11	TRBJ2-5	.	TGCAGTGCTAGAGAATTGGAGACCCAGTACTTC	CSARELETQYF
TRBV7-2	TRBD2	15	TRBJ2-7	.	TGTGCCAGCAGCATAACCAAGCGGGAGGCCTACGAGCAGTACTTC	CASSITKREAYEQYF
TRBV12-3/TRBV12-4	.	12	TRBJ1-3	.	TGTGCCAGCAGTGGGACCGGGGACACCATATATTTT	CASSGTGDTIYF
TRBV5-1	TRBD2	15	TRBJ2-1	.	TGCGCCAGCGGGATCGGGACTAGTGCCTACAATGAGCAGTTCTTC	CASGIGTSAYNEQFF
TRBV4-3	.	11	TRBJ1-3	.	TGCGCCAGCAGCCAGGGAAACACCATATATTTT	CASSQGNTIYF
TRBV2	.	12	TRBJ2-1	.	TGTGCCAGCAGTGAAGGGGGAGATGAGCAGTTCTTC	CASSEGGDEQFF
TRBV28	TRBD1	14	TRBJ2-2	.	TGTGCCAGCAGTTCGACAGGGGGCACCGGGGAGCTGTTTTTT	CASSSTGGTGELFF
TRBV5-4	TRBD2	15	TRBJ2-7	.	TGTGCCAGCAGCTTGACTAGCGGGAGAATCTACGAGCAGTACTTC	CASSLTSGRIYEQYF
TRBV18	.	21	TRBJ1-3	once	TGTGCCAGCTCACCCGGCCTTTTGCCTTCGACGGGACGGGGCTCTGGAAACACCATATATTTT	CASSPGLLPSTGRGSGNTIYF
TRBV29-1	TRBD2	13	TRBJ2-2	.	TGCAGCGGCCGGGACTACAACACCGGGGAGCTGTTTTTT	CSGRDYNTGELFF
TRBV2	TRBD2	18	TRBJ2-2	.	TGTGCCAGCAGACGGACTAGCGGGATAGACGGGCGCACCGGGGAGCTGTTTTTT	CASRRTSGIDGRTGELFF
TRBV5-5	TRBD2	15	TRBJ2-5	few	TGTGCCAGCAGCTTGGGCGGGAGGGCCAGTGAGACCCAGTACTTC	CASSLGGRASETQYF
TRBV3-1/TRBV3-2	.	13	TRBJ2-3	.	TGTGCCAGCAGCCAACCCAGCACAGATACGCAGTATTTT	CASSQPSTDTQYF